This entry lists 8 T cell receptor beta chains sequenced from one sample in a study of neurological immune-mediated disorders. TCRdb reanalysed the 5' RACE reads using MiXCR and keeps one entry per CDR3 protein. The table lists approximately 44,000 distinct CDR3 sequences, 13% to 15% of them singletons. Material for sequencing was CD4+ T cells from blood. Source of these receptors: an older woman with HTLV-1-associated myelopathy (HAM/TSP).

This clonotype was observed at least ten times. V is TRBV20-1 and J is TRBJ1-5, with D perhaps TRBD1 (6 bases). The germline V and J ends were trimmed by 0 bases and 9 bases, with 18 bases remaining between them. Germline assignment: CDR1 DFQATT and CDR2 SNEGSKA (reference sequence). The CDR3 contains 15 residues. The CDR3 protein is CSARDRGRGLVPQHF. The CDR3 DNA reads as TGCAGTGCTAGAGATCGGGGCAGGGGACTTGTGCCCCAGCATTTT.

This clonotype was seen many times. The chain couples TRBV5-1 to TRBJ1-1; D is unresolved. V was trimmed by 4 bases and J by 11 bases, leaving 18 bases between them. The CDR3 sequence is 13 residues long. Germline CDR1 and CDR2: SGHRS and YFSETQ. CDR3 sequence (DNA): TGCGCCAGCAGCATGGAACGGGAGTCCTTGGCTTTCTTT. Translated: CASSMERESLAFF.

In its sample, this clonotype was seen many times. V usage is TRBV5-1 and J usage is TRBJ1-2; 7 positions agree with TRBD1. The CDR3 runs 14 residues. Germline assignment: CDR1 SGHRS and CDR2 YFSETQ. J was trimmed by 8 bases and V by 2 bases; bases with no gene match: 9. CDR3 in DNA: TGCGCCAGCAGCTTTACACAGGGGTTGAGCGGCTACACCTTC. Amino acid sequence: CASSFTQGLSGYTF.

This clonotype has a count of ten or more. V is TRBV5-1 and J is TRBJ1-6; D not resolved. The CDR3 has 15 residues. Per germline, CDR1 SGHRS and CDR2 YFSETQ. V was trimmed by 4 bases and J by 0 bases, leaving 8 bases between them. CDR3 in DNA: TGCGCCAGCAGCACCGGGCGCTCCTATAATTCACCCCTCCACTTT. Protein product: CASSTGRSYNSPLHF.

There are many counts of this clonotype. V is TRBV12-3 or TRBV12-4 and J is TRBJ1-2; 11 nucleotides line up with TRBD1. V trimming: 3 bases; J trimming: 4 bases; junction bases outside the gene matches: 7. There are 16 residues in the CDR3. CDR3 sequence reads: CASSLAGTGGGYGYTF. For the CDR3, the DNA is TGTGCCAGCAGTTTGGCGGGGACAGGGGGTGGCTATGGCTACACCTTC.

J is TRBJ2-1 and V is TRBV20-1; D might be TRBD1 (6 bases). V lost 3 bases, J lost 6 bases, and 9 bases lay in between. CDR3 length: 12 amino acids. Germline loops: CDR1 DFQATT, CDR2 SNEGSKA (reference sequence). CDR3 bases: TGCAGTGCTAGGACAGGCGGCAATGAGCAGTTCTTC. This translates into CSARTGGNEQFF.

This clonotype came up many times. This rearrangement joins TRBV5-1 to TRBJ2-2, with TRBD1 identical over 7 bases. J was trimmed by 0 bases and V by 3 bases; bases with no gene match: 5. The length of the CDR3 is 16 residues. The V gene's germline CDR1 is SGHRS and CDR2 YFSETQ. The CDR3 loop reads CASSYDGTANTGELFF. Here the CDR3 DNA reads TGCGCCAGCAGCTACGACGGGACAGCGAACACCGGGGAGCTGTTTTTT.

This clonotype was picked up many times. This sequence joins TRBV10-3 and TRBJ1-2; no definite D call. Germline-derived CDR1 and CDR2 are ENHRY and SYGVKD. V was trimmed by 6 bases and J by 8 bases, leaving 16 bases between them. This CDR3 has 13 amino acids. The CDR3: CAISPDDLGGYTF. The CDR3 DNA reads TGTGCCATCAGCCCAGACGATTTGGGCGGCTACACCTTC.